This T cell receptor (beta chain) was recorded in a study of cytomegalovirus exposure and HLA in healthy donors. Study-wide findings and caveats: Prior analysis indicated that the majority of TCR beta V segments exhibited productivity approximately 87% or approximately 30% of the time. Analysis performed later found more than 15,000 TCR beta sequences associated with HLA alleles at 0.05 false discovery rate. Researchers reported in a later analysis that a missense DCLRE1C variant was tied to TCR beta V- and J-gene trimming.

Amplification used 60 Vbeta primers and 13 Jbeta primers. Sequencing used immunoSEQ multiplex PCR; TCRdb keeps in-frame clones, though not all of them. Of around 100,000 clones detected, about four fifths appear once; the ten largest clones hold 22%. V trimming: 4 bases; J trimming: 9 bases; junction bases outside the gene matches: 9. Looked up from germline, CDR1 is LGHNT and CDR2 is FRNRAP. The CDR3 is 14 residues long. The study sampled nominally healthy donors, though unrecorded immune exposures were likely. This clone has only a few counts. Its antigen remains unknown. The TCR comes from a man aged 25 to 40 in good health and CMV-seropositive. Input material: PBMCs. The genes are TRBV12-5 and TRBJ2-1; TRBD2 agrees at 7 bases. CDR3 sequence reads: CASGSQKTSSEQFF. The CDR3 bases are TGTGCTAGTGGTTCCCAAAAGACTAGCAGTGAGCAGTTCTTC.